This record covers a single TCR beta chain. This clonotype was detected ten times or more. Which antigen it targets is not known. No much larger clone exists at a distance of one base, and base qualities are not known. Sequencer: Illumina HiSeq 2500. Quantitative 5'-RACE with molecular barcodes was used to prepare TCR beta libraries. From the authors' description of their analysis: To identify disease-linked TCR variants, a new computational method was used, one built on a probabilistic model of VDJ rearrangement. TCRdb reworked the public reads: Q25 trimming with fastp, MiXCR clone assembly, productive beta chains retained. CDR3 protein duplicates are merged, each entry listing the most common genes and DNA. These V and J calls rely on TCRdb rather than the paper's analysis. The sample yields about 240,000 distinct CDR3 sequences; less than 9.5% were counted once. Approximately 5% of the sample comes from the top ten.

The source of the sample is a study of CD8 T cells in ankylosing spondylitis (TCRdb year 2017). For the wider study: To find TCR variants linked to disease, the study profiled T cell receptor beta repertoires in ankylosing spondylitis patients and healthy donors. The full study cohort comprised approximately 23 ankylosing spondylitis patients and approximately 100 healthy donors. Peripheral blood was sampled, and synovial fluid was additionally collected from ankylosing spondylitis patients. Broader findings and caveats from the paper: A TCR beta motif made up of several highly homologous amino acid variants appeared to be characteristic of blood from ankylosing spondylitis patients. The disease-linked clones showed a CD8+ phenotype and occurred at relatively low frequencies in peripheral blood. Some motif variants were previously reported in synovial fluid and blood of reactive arthritis patients, suggesting common disease-initiation mechanisms. According to the report, matched synovial fluid samples from ankylosing spondylitis patients were significantly enriched for the disease-linked clones.

The receptor was derived from a female donor with ankylosing spondylitis or in good health (not recorded which). Material: blood, either unsorted or a sorted T cell fraction (not recorded which).

CDR3 protein: CAWNTATETQYF. The nucleotide sequence reads TGTGCCTGGAATACCGCAACTGAGACCCAGTACTTC. The chain was built from TRBV30 and TRBJ2-5; no confident D gene assignment can be made. A distance of 11 bases separates the germline ends of V and J, which lose 4 bases and 5 bases respectively. The germline V gene (reference sequence) gives CDR1 as GTSNPN and CDR2 as SVGIG. The CDR3, from cysteine to phenylalanine, totals 12 residues. Just CDR3 DNA is preserved here, 36 bases in frame from base 1.